A single sample gave rise to the 30 T cell receptor beta chains below, sequenced in a study of T cells in Graves' hyperthyroidism and ophthalmopathy. Amplification yielded TCR beta CDR3 regions, with RNA transcripts as the source. RT-PCR in the first round (using the HTBI primer set) targeted the TCR CDR3. TCRdb used MiXCR to reprocess the multiplex PCR reads, holding one entry per CDR3 protein. The sample yields 300,000 to 450,000 distinct CDR3 sequences, more than 15% seen once. The material sequenced was blood. The origin of the receptors is a woman aged 18-29 years with Graves' hyperthyroidism that later progressed to Graves' ophthalmopathy.

Concerning this clonotype itself: A read error may produce the germline difference seen at one junction end. The chain has TRBV13 and TRBJ1-2, with 10 bases matching TRBD1. Germline CDR1 and CDR2: PRHDT and FYEKMQ (reference sequence). This CDR3 region has 15 residues. CDR3 region: CVSSSRTGGLYGYTF. The CDR3 DNA reads TGTGTCAGCAGCTCCCGGACAGGGGGACTATATGGCTACACCTTC. Based on the CDR3 plus reference TRBV13 and TRBJ1-2, the full variable domain is AAGVIQSPRHLIKEKRETATLKCYPIPRHDTVYWYQQGPGQDPQFLISFYEKMQSDKGSIPDRFSAQQFSDYHSELNMSSLELGDSALYFCVSSSRTGGLYGYTFGSGTRLTVV.

In the case of this clonotype: The junction and the germline gene differ at one end; a read error may be behind it. The chain uses TRBV6-2 or TRBV6-3 and TRBJ1-4, with D uncertain. The CDR3 totals 14 residues. CDR1 MNHEY and CDR2 SVGEGT come from the germline V gene. CDR3 region: CAGSYGPGNEKLFF. CDR3 DNA sequence: TGTGCCGGCAGTTACGGGCCCGGGAATGAAAAACTGTTTTTT.

V is TRBV7-8 and J is TRBJ2-6; tentative D call: TRBD1 (6 bases). The CDR3 is 17 residues long. Germline V CDR1 and CDR2: SGHVS, FQNEAQ. V was pared by 2 bases and J by 1 base, with 12 bases between. The CDR3, as DNA: TGTGCCAGCAGCTTACCGAGGCAGGGGTCTGGGGCCAACGTCCTGACTTTC. Translation gives CASSLPRQGSGANVLTF.

Many counts were recorded for this clonotype. The chain has TRBV27 and TRBJ2-3; D ambiguous. This CDR3 has 16 amino acids. V was pared by 6 bases and J by 5 bases, with 21 bases between. The germline V gene encodes CDR1 MNHEY and CDR2 SMNVEV (reference sequence). CDR3: CASRAQGWAGEDTQYF. DNA of the CDR3: TGTGCCAGCAGGGCGCAAGGGTGGGCCGGCGAAGATACGCAGTATTTT.

This clonotype was detected only a few times. The chain carries TRBV27 and TRBJ1-1; TRBD1 might be the D (5 bases). There are 17 residues in the CDR3. V was pared by 3 bases and J by 4 bases, with 21 bases between. The V gene's germline CDR1 is MNHEY and CDR2 SMNVEV (reference sequence). CDR3 nucleotides: TGTGCCAGCAGTTTGCTACCCCGGGGGTTAACGACCACTGAAGCTTTCTTT. It codes for CASSLLPRGLTTTEAFF.

V usage is TRBV28 and J usage is TRBJ1-5; D ambiguous. The V end was cut by 4 bases, the J end by 5 bases, with 6 bases between. The CDR3 is 12 amino acids. CDR1 MDHEN and CDR2 SYDVKM come from the germline V gene. The DNA for the CDR3 is TGTGCCAGCAGTTACCTTCATCAGCCCCAGCATTTT. It codes for CASSYLHQPQHF.

This clonotype was counted ten times or more. The chain uses TRBV2 and TRBJ1-2; D not certain. The CDR3 sequence is 14 residues long. The V gene's germline CDR1 is SNHLY and CDR2 FYNNEI. V gave up 6 bases and J gave up 0 bases, with 11 bases separating them. CDR3 coding DNA: TGTGCCAGCAGGGGTGCATGGACTAACTATGGCTACACCTTC. This encodes CASRGAWTNYGYTF.

This clonotype was seen at least ten times. The J gene is TRBJ2-1, the V gene TRBV11-2; TRBD1 matches 9 bases. J was trimmed by 4 bases and V by 3 bases; bases with no gene match: 4. Germline CDR1 is SGHAT and CDR2 is FQNNGV. CDR3 length: 15 residues. The CDR3 bases are TGTGCCAGCAGCTTGGGACAGGGTCGGTACAATGAGCAGTTCTTC. It translates to CASSLGQGRYNEQFF.

The table lists this clonotype with many counts. This chain uses TRBV27 with TRBJ2-4, with 7 nucleotides matching TRBD1. Trimming removed 6 bases from V and 0 bases from J; junction bases left unmatched: 5. CDR1 and CDR2 (germline): MNHEY, SMNVEV (reference sequence). CDR3 length: 15 amino acids. The CDR3 nucleotides read TGTGCCAGCAGCCGGGACAGCCTAGCCAAAAACATTCAGTACTTC. Protein product: CASSRDSLAKNIQYF.

This clonotype was counted many times. This chain joins TRBV12-3 or TRBV12-4 and TRBJ2-5; TRBD1 might be the D (7 bases). Trimming shortened V by 2 bases and J by 4 bases, and 11 bases separated the two germline ends. CDR3 length: 14 amino acids. This CDR3 reads CASSLNRGGETQYF. CDR3 bases: TGTGCCAGCAGTTTAAACAGGGGAGGAGAGACCCAGTACTTC.

This rearrangement joins TRBV19 to TRBJ1-1; the D gene is possibly TRBD1 (5 bases). In germline, CDR1 is LNHDA, CDR2 SQIVND (reference sequence). This CDR3 is 11 amino acids long. Trimming removed 7 bases at V and 4 bases at J, with 7 bases between. CDR3 bases: TGTGCCAGTATTGGGGGCACTGAAGCTTTCTTT. Its translation: CASIGGTEAFF.

This clonotype was seen at least ten times. The chain is built from TRBV2 and TRBJ2-7; 7 nucleotides agree with TRBD2. CDR3 length: 15 amino acids. Germline-derived CDR1 and CDR2 are SNHLY and FYNNEI. J gave up 4 bases and V 3 bases, and 9 bases lay outside the gene matches. CDR3 sequence reads: CASSDGAGAGYEQYF. CDR3 nucleotides: TGTGCCAGCAGTGATGGGGCGGGAGCAGGATACGAGCAGTACTTC.

This clonotype showed up many times. The chain couples TRBV12-3 or TRBV12-4 to TRBJ2-7; TRBD1 matches 8 bases. J was trimmed by 1 base and V by 5 bases; bases with no gene match: 10. This CDR3 has 16 residues. The CDR3 bases are TGTGCCAGCAGTCCGACAGGGGTCCTCCCTTCCTACGAGCAGTACTTC. Translated, it gives CASSPTGVLPSYEQYF.

This clonotype was seen a few times. V is TRBV6-5 and J is TRBJ1-1; D not resolved. V was clipped by 7 bases and J by 1 base, with 4 bases between them. The CDR3 sequence is 11 residues long. Per germline, CDR1 MNHEY and CDR2 SVGAGI. The CDR3 DNA reads TGTGCCAGCAAGAGGAACACTGAAGCTTTCTTT. Its protein is CASKRNTEAFF.

At least ten counts were recorded for this clonotype. The chain joins TRBV7-3 to TRBJ2-1, with 9 bases that match TRBD2. J gave up 5 bases and V 4 bases, and 15 bases lay outside the gene matches. Germline CDR1 reads SGHTA; CDR2 reads FQGTGA. This CDR3 spans 18 amino acids. CDR3 in amino acids: CASSSTPSLAGRDNEQFF. DNA of the CDR3: TGTGCCAGCAGCTCAACCCCCTCCCTAGCGGGAAGAGACAATGAGCAGTTCTTC. The full variable domain, with the rest looked up from reference TRBV7-3 and TRBJ2-1, is GAGVSQTPSNKVTEKGKYVELRCDPISGHTALYWYRQSLGQGPEFLIYFQGTGAADDSGLPNDRFFAVRPEGSVSTLKIQRTERGDSAVYLCASSSTPSLAGRDNEQFFGPGTRLTVL.

This clonotype was observed many times. The CDR3 loop reads CASSLATPERAFF. DNA of the CDR3: TGCGCCAGCAGCTTGGCGACCCCGGAGCGAGCTTTCTTT. V is TRBV5-1 and J is TRBJ1-1; D unclear. Between the trimmed V and J ends, which lost 0 bases and 10 bases, there was a span of 13 bases. This CDR3 region has 13 residues. The germline CDR1 and CDR2 sequences are SGHRS and YFSETQ. Looking up the rest from reference TRBV5-1 and TRBJ1-1 gives the full variable domain: KAGVTQTPRYLIKTRGQQVTLSCSPISGHRSVSWYQQTPGQGLQFLFEYFSETQRNKGNFPGRFSGRQFSNSRSEMNVSTLELGDSALYLCASSLATPERAFFGQGTRLTVV.

The sample holds many counts of this clonotype. This rearrangement joins TRBV13 to TRBJ2-1, with D uncertain. Germline assignment: CDR1 PRHDT and CDR2 FYEKMQ (reference sequence). V was trimmed by 3 bases and J by 2 bases, leaving 5 bases between them. The CDR3 has 13 amino acids. The CDR3 loop reads CASSFRTYNEQFF. The CDR3 DNA is TGTGCCAGCAGCTTTAGGACCTACAATGAGCAGTTCTTC.

V gene TRBV4-3 combines with J gene TRBJ2-1, with 7 bases fitting TRBD2. There are 13 residues in the CDR3. Germline-derived CDR1 and CDR2 are LGHNA and YSLEER. The junction had 7 bases not matched to a gene; V was cut back by 2 bases and J by 12 bases. In DNA form, the CDR3 reads TGCGCCAGCAGCCAACGAGGACTAGGACCGCAGTTCTTC. Translating it yields CASSQRGLGPQFF.

This clonotype was seen repeatedly, ten times or more. The chain is built from TRBV6-1 and TRBJ1-4, with a tentative D call TRBD1 (6 bases). Germline values: CDR1 MNHNS, CDR2 SASEGT. The CDR3 is 15 amino acids. Trimming took 5 bases from V and 8 from J, leaving 18 bases between them. CDR3: CASSTHIGGKEKLFF. The CDR3 DNA reads TGTGCCAGCAGTACGCACATCGGGGGCAAGGAAAAACTGTTTTTT.

This clonotype was seen a single time. This may come from a read error, since a much larger clone is one base off. The chain uses TRBV27 and TRBJ1-2; D remains unclear. Trimming shortened V by 2 bases and J by 8 bases, and 12 bases separated the two germline ends. CDR3 size: 13 residues. The germline CDR1 and CDR2 sequences are MNHEY and SMNVEV (reference sequence). The CDR3 spells CASSLRVDRGYTF. CDR3 sequence (DNA): TGTGCCAGCAGTTTACGGGTGGATCGAGGCTACACCTTC.

As for this clonotype: One end of the junction fails to match germline, which may point to a read error. The rearrangement links TRBV29-1 to TRBJ2-1, with 11 bases aligning to TRBD2. Germline V lookup: CDR1 SQVTM, CDR2 ANQGSEA. The CDR3 spans 15 residues. The CDR3 DNA sequence: TGCAGCGTTTCACCCCGACTAGCGGGGTACAATAAGCAGTTCTTC. It codes for CSVSPRLAGYNKQFF.

This clonotype was counted many times. The V gene is TRBV24-1, the J gene TRBJ2-7, with TRBD1 matching over 9 bases. After removal of 3 bases from V and 3 bases from J, the junction contained 5 bases not matched to a gene. This CDR3 has 15 amino acids. Germline CDR1 reads KGHDR; CDR2 reads SFDVKD. Here the CDR3 reads CATSDNGQGNYEQYF. The CDR3 DNA reads as TGTGCCACCAGTGATAATGGACAGGGGAACTACGAGCAGTACTTC.

This clonotype was recorded at least ten times. The chain has TRBV11-2 and TRBJ2-2, with D possibly matching TRBD1 (5 bases). CDR1 SGHAT and CDR2 FQNNGV come from the germline V gene. Trimming stripped 3 bases from V and 6 bases from J, with 20 bases between. The CDR3 runs 17 residues. CDR3 nucleotides: TGTGCCAGCAGCTTGGGAAAGGGGCCTCGTCTGGCCGGGGAGCTGTTTTTT. Residues: CASSLGKGPRLAGELFF.

Ten or more counts support this clonotype. V gene TRBV6-2 or TRBV6-3 combines with J gene TRBJ1-2; the D is unclear. Germline CDR1 and CDR2: MNHEY and SVGEGT. This CDR3 contains 14 residues. V was trimmed by 0 bases and J by 11 bases, leaving 16 bases between them. Written as DNA, the CDR3 is TGTGCCAGCAGTTACTCGACGGGGAACACGCCTTACACCTTC. The encoded protein is CASSYSTGNTPYTF.

This clonotype was detected many times. The chain links TRBV11-1 to TRBJ2-2; D possibly corresponds to TRBD2 (5 bases). From germline, CDR1 is SGHAT and CDR2 FQDESV (reference sequence). Trimming stripped 1 base from V and 2 bases from J, with 8 bases between. This CDR3 contains 15 residues. CDR3 loop: CASSLERSNTGELFF. The CDR3 DNA reads as TGTGCCAGCAGCTTAGAGCGGTCTAACACCGGGGAGCTGTTTTTT.

There are a few counts of this clonotype. The rearrangement links TRBV7-6 to TRBJ2-7, with D possibly matching TRBD2 (7 bases). The CDR3 has 17 amino acids. The V end lost 5 bases, the J end lost 2 bases, and 22 bases lay between the germline ends. CDR1 and CDR2 from the germline V gene are SGHVS and FNYEAQ. The CDR3 reads CASSPGVSGPTPYEQYF. CDR3 sequence (DNA): TGTGCCAGCAGCCCAGGGGTTAGCGGGCCCACCCCCTACGAGCAGTACTTC.

Many counts were recorded for this clonotype. The chain couples TRBV28 to TRBJ2-7; D tentatively fits TRBD1 or TRBD2 (5 bases each). Per the germline V gene, CDR1 is MDHEN and CDR2 is SYDVKM. CDR3 length equals 13 residues. Trimming shortened V by 6 bases and J by 4 bases, and 13 bases separated the two germline ends. Here the CDR3 reads CASRSGAWYEQYF. The CDR3 DNA reads TGTGCCAGCAGATCCGGGGCCTGGTACGAGCAGTACTTC.

This chain links TRBV11-2 with TRBJ2-7; 7 nucleotides match TRBD2. This CDR3 region has 14 residues. CDR1 SGHAT and CDR2 FQNNGV come from the germline V gene. After removal of 0 bases from V and 7 bases from J, the junction contained 6 bases not matched to a gene. CDR3 in DNA: TGTGCCAGCAGCTTAGAGCGGACTAGGCGGGAGCAGTACTTC. Translating it yields CASSLERTRREQYF. The whole variable domain, filled in from reference TRBV11-2 and TRBJ2-7, reads EAGVAQSPRYKIIEKRQSVAFWCNPISGHATLYWYQQILGQGPKLLIQFQNNGVVDDSQLPKDRFSAERLKGVDSTLKIQPAKLEDSAVYLCASSLERTRREQYFGPGTRLTVT.

This clonotype was counted many times. The chain has TRBV20-1 and TRBJ1-1; D unclear. The germline V gene encodes CDR1 DFQATT and CDR2 SNEGSKA (reference sequence). Trimming took off 0 bases at V and 3 bases at J, with 11 bases between the two ends. The CDR3 has 14 residues. The CDR3 DNA sequence: TGCAGTGCTAGAGATCCCAGGAGGGACACTGAAGCTTTCTTT. This codes for CSARDPRRDTEAFF.

V and J are TRBV12-3 or TRBV12-4 and TRBJ1-6; no clear D. Trimming took 1 base from V and 9 from J, leaving 13 bases between them. The CDR3 runs to 15 residues. CDR3 region: CASSLGRGLGSPLHF. CDR3 DNA sequence: TGTGCCAGCAGTTTAGGGAGAGGGTTAGGTTCACCCCTCCACTTT.